This TCR beta chain was retrieved from a study of T cells after yellow fever vaccination. One entry per CDR3 protein results from TCRdb running MiXCR on the 5' RACE reads. The table records more than 95,000 distinct CDR3 sequences, about 15% of them present only once. The CDR3 sequence is 13 residues long. CDR1 is MDHEN, CDR2 SYDVKM, per germline. Trimming took off 6 bases at V and 4 bases at J, with 10 bases between the two ends. This sequence joins TRBV28 and TRBJ2-1; D gene unclear. The TCR comes from a man between 18 and 29 years old who received the YFV17D yellow fever vaccine. The sequencing here drew on CD8+ T cells sorted from PBMCs, taken 5 days after the yellow fever booster vaccination. This CDR3 is CASSDVMYNEQFF. The CDR3 nucleotides read TGTGCCAGCAGCGACGTAATGTACAATGAGCAGTTCTTC.